Listed here is a single T cell receptor (beta chain). This clonotype appeared a few times. The antigen this receptor binds is unknown. Base qualities are missing; no much larger clone stands one base away. This specimen belongs to a study of T cell repertoires in cytomegalovirus infection (dated by TCRdb to between 2017 and 2020). Context from the whole study: Recently identified HLA-C-restricted CMV epitopes, whose presentation resists viral immunomodulation, were targeted by peptide stimulations together with well-studied HLA-B-restricted epitopes. Donor HLA type was relevant to the analysis, as public TCR beta signatures indicated carriage of CMV infection together with the matching HLA type.

The sequencing machine was an Illumina HiSeq 1500. TCRdb trimmed the raw reads at Q25, called clones with MiXCR and kept productive beta chains. Rows are combined by CDR3 protein, so each entry shows the most common genes and DNA. The sample yields about 27,000 distinct CDR3 sequences; 15% to 20% were counted once. The ten biggest clones cover approximately 80% of the sample. V is reduced by 6 bases and J by 3 bases, leaving a spacing of 12 bases between them. The CDR3, cysteine through phenylalanine, is 13 amino acids long. Left in the record is the CDR3 DNA by itself, 39 bases read in frame from the first base. CDR1 and CDR2 (MNHNS, SASEGT) derive from the germline V gene. Per the publication, the treatment or condition label means: in vitro stimulation with specific CMV peptide epitopes to enrich CMV-specific T cells. Here is what the overall study found, with its caveats: Carriers of CMV infection plus the relevant HLA type were discriminated by the cumulative frequency of public TCR beta family members in the study cohort and in an independent 352-donor cohort. The ex vivo response was dominated by HLA-C-restricted CMV-specific TCR beta clonotypes, and the single most frequent clonotype in two of eight donors was supplied by these HLA-C-restricted clonotypes.

The TCR comes from a human donor in good health (CMV status not recorded). Some clones in this sample may be carry-over from other donors' samples. The chain couples TRBV6-1 to TRBJ2-7; no confident D gene assignment can be made. Source: CD8+ T cells from cultured PBMCs, taken from culture after CMV antigen stimulation. CDR3 sequence: CASRASWGYEQYF. The DNA is TGTGCCAGCAGGGCCTCCTGGGGCTACGAGCAGTACTTC.